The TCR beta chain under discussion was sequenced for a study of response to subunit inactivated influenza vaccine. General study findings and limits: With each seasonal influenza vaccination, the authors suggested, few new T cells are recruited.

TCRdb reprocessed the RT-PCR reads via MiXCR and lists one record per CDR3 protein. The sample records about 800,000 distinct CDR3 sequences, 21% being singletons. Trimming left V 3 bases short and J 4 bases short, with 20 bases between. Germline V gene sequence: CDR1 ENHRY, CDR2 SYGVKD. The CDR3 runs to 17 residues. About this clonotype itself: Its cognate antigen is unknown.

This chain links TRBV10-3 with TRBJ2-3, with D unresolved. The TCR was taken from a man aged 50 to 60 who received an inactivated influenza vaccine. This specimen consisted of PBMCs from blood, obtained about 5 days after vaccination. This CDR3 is CAISDVISVEVADTQYF. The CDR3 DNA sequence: TGTGCCATCAGTGATGTTATAAGTGTAGAGGTTGCAGATACGCAGTATTTT.